These T cell receptor beta chains were read from a single sample in a study of PD-1 blockade in mismatch repair-deficient tumors. Measured with immunoSEQ multiplex PCR; TCRdb has only the in-frame clones, and not every one. The sample yields 70,000 to 95,000 clones, approximately 80% seen once. The input for sequencing was peripheral blood, taken 44 weeks after starting pembrolizumab. These receptors were collected from an adult with mismatch repair-deficient cancer. Each CDR3 is given with its conserved first and last residue. D genes are given only for firm matches. Clone size is shown for a subset of rows, as once, few, many or a class of expanded clone.

TRBD1	TRBJ2-2	TRBV27	NA	TGTGCCAGCAGTTCCTGGGACAGGAGCACCGGGGAGCTGTTTTTT	CASSSWDRSTGELFF
NA	TRBJ1-1	TRBV5-1	NA	TGCGCCAGCAGCCCGGGGACCGTATCTACTGAAGCTTTCTTT	CASSPGTVSTEAFF
NA	TRBJ1-5	TRBV9	NA	TGTGCCAGCAGCGTTCTTGACAGCGATCAGCCCCAGCATTTT	CASSVLDSDQPQHF
NA	TRBJ1-1	TRBV7-9	many	TGTGCCAGCAGCCACAAATCGGACACTGAAGCTTTCTTT	CASSHKSDTEAFF
TRBD2	TRBJ2-1	TRBV5-6	NA	TGTGCCAGCACCACCTGGGGACTAGCGGGAGTAAATGAGCAGTTCTTC	CASTTWGLAGVNEQFF
NA	TRBJ2-7	TRBV5-3	once	TGTGCCAGAAGCTCGATAAACAGGGACCCTGGGACTCTCTACGAGCAGTACTTC	CARSSINRDPGTLYEQYF
NA	TRBJ2-2	TRBV6-1	NA	TGTGCCAGCAGTGAAGGGGCCGGGACAAAGAACACCGGGGAGCTGTTTTTT	CASSEGAGTKNTGELFF
TRBD2	TRBJ2-5	TRBV7-8	NA	TGTGCCAGCAGCATTGGGACTAGCGGGCAAGAGACCCAGTACTTC	CASSIGTSGQETQYF
TRBD1	TRBJ2-7	TRBV9	NA	TGTGCCAGCAGCGGAGGGACAGGCAATTCCTACGAGCAGTACTTC	CASSGGTGNSYEQYF
NA	TRBJ1-3	TRBV6-5	NA	TGTGCCAGCAGTTACTCATCCAGGGACTCTGGAAACACCATATATTTT	CASSYSSRDSGNTIYF
TRBD1	TRBJ1-2	TRBV6-1	NA	TGTGCCAGCAGTGAACCTCCTGGACAGGGCGGCTACACCTTC	CASSEPPGQGGYTF
NA	TRBJ2-7	TRBV6-1	NA	TGTGCCAGCAGTTCCCGGGACAAGGCCTCCTACGAGCAGTACTTC	CASSSRDKASYEQYF
TRBD2	TRBJ2-2	TRBV7-9	NA	TGTGCCAGCTCGGGAGGCACTCGGGGCGGGGAGCTGTTTTTT	CASSGGTRGGELFF
TRBD1	TRBJ2-5	TRBV12-5	NA	TGTGCTAGTGTCGGGACAGGGGAGACCCAGTACTTC	CASVGTGETQYF
TRBD2	TRBJ2-3	TRBV7-2	NA	TGTGCCAGCAGCTTAAGGGCTAGCGGGGCTGGGGATACGCAGTATTTT	CASSLRASGAGDTQYF
NA	TRBJ2-3	TRBV11-3	NA	TGTGCCAGCAGCACCATTCGTGGCGCAGATACGCAGTATTTT	CASSTIRGADTQYF
TRBD1	TRBJ1-3	TRBV7-2	NA	TGTGCCAGCAGCTTAAAACAGGGGGGAAACACCATATATTTT	CASSLKQGGNTIYF
TRBD2	TRBJ2-5	TRBV30	once	TGTGCCTGGAGTCTAGCGGGAAAATCGGAGACCCAGTACTTC	CAWSLAGKSETQYF
TRBD2	TRBJ2-1	TRBV7-7	NA	TGTGCTAGCAGCTCGGGCGGAGCGGGAGGCGCCTACAATGAGCAGTTCTTC	CASSSGGAGGAYNEQFF
NA	TRBJ2-3	TRBV4-1	NA	TGCGCCAGCAGCCGAGTAGCAGGCACAGATACGCAGTATTTT	CASSRVAGTDTQYF
NA	TRBJ2-7	TRBV6-1	few	TGTGCCAGCAGTGATTACGACGAGCAGTACTTC	CASSDYDEQYF
TRBD2	TRBJ2-5	TRBV7-3	few	TGTGCCAGCAGCGAGACTAGCGGGAGTGGAGAGACCCAGTACTTC	CASSETSGSGETQYF
NA	TRBJ1-5	TRBV9	NA	TGTGCCAGCAGCGGGGAGTTGGGACCCCAGCATTTT	CASSGELGPQHF
NA	TRBJ2-3	TRBV6-5	once	TGTGCCAGCAAGATCCACGATCGCACAGATACGCAGTATTTT	CASKIHDRTDTQYF
NA	TRBJ1-1	TRBV29-1	NA	TGCAGCGTTCGGCCAGTCGCTGAAGCTTTCTTT	CSVRPVAEAFF
NA	TRBJ2-5	TRBV27	NA	TGTGCCAGCAGTTTTGGGGATCTAGTGGCCCGAGAGACCCAGTACTTC	CASSFGDLVARETQYF
NA	TRBJ1-3	TRBV9	NA	TGTGCCAGCAGCGGGGTGACCTCTGGAAACACCATATATTTT	CASSGVTSGNTIYF
TRBD2	TRBJ2-3	TRBV19	few	TGTGCCAGTAGTCTAGCGGATAGCACAGATACGCAGTATTTT	CASSLADSTDTQYF
TRBD1	TRBJ1-5	TRBV5-1	NA	TGCGCCAGCAGCTACCGACAGGGGGATCAGCCCCAGCATTTT	CASSYRQGDQPQHF
NA	TRBJ2-2	TRBV6-1	few	TGTGCCAGCAGTGAAAAGAGGGCGACATCGCAAAGCGGGGAGCTGTTTTTT	CASSEKRATSQSGELFF
NA	TRBJ1-1	TRBV5-1	NA	TGCGCCAGCAGCTTGGATCCCTCCCTGCTAGGCGCTGAAGCTTTCTTT	CASSLDPSLLGAEAFF
NA	TRBJ1-3	TRBV28	NA	TGTGCCAGCGACGGGACTAACGGTGGAAACACCATATATTTT	CASDGTNGGNTIYF
TRBD2	TRBJ2-3	TRBV9	NA	TGTGCCAGCAGCGTAGGAGCGGGAGCGGATACGCAGTATTTT	CASSVGAGADTQYF
TRBD1	TRBJ2-7	TRBV19	NA	TGTGCCAGCCAGTATACGTCACAGGGGGCCCACGAGCAGTACTTC	CASQYTSQGAHEQYF
NA	TRBJ2-3	TRBV23-1	NA	TGCGCCAGCAGTCAATCGGGCGGGGAAGGAGCAGATACGCAGTATTTT	CASSQSGGEGADTQYF
NA	TRBJ1-4	TRBV6-6	NA	TGTGCCAGCAGAGATATGGGGCTGGATGAAAAACTGTTTTTT	CASRDMGLDEKLFF
NA	TRBJ2-7	TRBV7-3	NA	TGTGCCAGCAGCTTAGGCAGGGCCTACGAGCAGTACTTC	CASSLGRAYEQYF
NA	TRBJ2-7	TRBV5-4	NA	TGTGCCAGCAGCCTCCCGGACAGCTACGAGCAGTACTTC	CASSLPDSYEQYF
TRBD1	TRBJ1-5	TRBV7-9	once	TGTGCCAGCAGCAGGGACAGGGAAACACAGCCCCAGCATTTT	CASSRDRETQPQHF
NA	TRBJ1-2	TRBV28	NA	TGTGCCAGCAGTCGCCGGGACACAGTCTATGGCTACACCTTC	CASSRRDTVYGYTF
NA	TRBJ1-1	TRBV27	NA	TGTGCCAGCAGTTTATCGCGCCGGGACGGAAGGATGAACACTGAAGCTTTCTTT	CASSLSRRDGRMNTEAFF
NA	TRBJ2-7	TRBV21-1	NA	TGTGCCAGCAGCAATCCCCCGAGCGGGAGACCCGACGAGCAGTACTTC	CASSNPPSGRPDEQYF
NA	TRBJ1-3	TRBV7-2	few	TGTGCCAGCAGCTTAGGGGGAAACACCATATATTTT	CASSLGGNTIYF